A selection of T cell receptor beta chains follows, all from one sample in a study of T cells after posttransplantation cyclophosphamide. Data came from immunoSEQ multiplex PCR; TCRdb stores just in-frame clones and leaves some out. The sample has about 21,000 clones; roughly 85% are singletons. The material was PBMCs, obtained around 53 weeks after allogeneic stem cell transplant with calcineurin inhibitor and methotrexate. Receptor source: a female patient aged 30 to 45 who received an allogeneic stem cell transplant from an unrelated donor, was CMV-positive, and had acute and chronic GVHD. A share of the T cells may be of graft donor origin. CDR3s include the opening cysteine and the closing phenylalanine or tryptophan. D genes are given only for firm matches. The listing skips clone size in some rows; elsewhere it reads once, few, many or a size class.

v_call	j_call	d_call	clone_size	cdr3_aa	cdr3_nt
TRBV29-1	TRBJ1-1	NA	NA	CSVDRSMNTEAFF	TGCAGCGTGGACAGAAGCATGAACACTGAAGCTTTCTTT
TRBV19	TRBJ2-3	NA	NA	CASRTASTDTQYF	TGTGCCAGCCGGACAGCTAGCACAGATACGCAGTATTTT
TRBV9	TRBJ2-5	TRBD2	NA	CASSPWASGGVLQETQYF	TGTGCCAGCAGTCCGTGGGCTAGCGGGGGGGTCCTCCAAGAGACCCAGTACTTC
TRBV7-2	TRBJ2-5	TRBD2	NA	CASSLGAQTSGGTQYF	TGTGCCAGCAGCTTAGGAGCCCAGACTAGCGGGGGGACCCAGTACTTC
TRBV6-5	TRBJ2-5	NA	NA	CASSFTNGVTQETQYF	TGTGCCAGCAGTTTCACCAACGGGGTAACCCAAGAGACCCAGTACTTC
TRBV27	TRBJ2-7	TRBD2	NA	CASSTSGGSYEQYF	TGTGCCAGCAGTACTAGCGGGGGATCCTACGAGCAGTACTTC
TRBV7-3	TRBJ1-1	NA	few	CASSSNGGTEAFF	TGTGCCAGCAGCTCCAACGGAGGGACTGAAGCTTTCTTT
TRBV6-6	TRBJ1-6	NA	NA	CASSGFRRNNSPLHF	TGTGCCAGCAGTGGATTTCGGAGAAATAATTCACCCCTCCACTTT
TRBV4-2	TRBJ2-1	TRBD2	NA	CASSQVGLAGNSYNEQFF	TGTGCCAGCAGCCAAGTGGGCCTAGCGGGGAACTCCTACAATGAGCAGTTCTTC
TRBV5-4	TRBJ2-3	TRBD2	NA	CASSLVLAGKLDTQYF	TGTGCCAGCAGCTTGGTTTTAGCGGGGAAGCTGGATACGCAGTATTTT
TRBV19	TRBJ2-1	NA	NA	CASSILGGRSHNEQFF	TGTGCCAGTAGTATACTTGGGGGCCGATCGCACAATGAGCAGTTCTTC
TRBV4-1	TRBJ2-7	TRBD1	NA	CASSQVGGQGDEQYF	TGCGCCAGCAGCCAAGTTGGGGGACAGGGGGACGAGCAGTACTTC
TRBV10-3	TRBJ1-4	TRBD1	NA	CATTGEANEKLFF	TGTGCCACGACAGGGGAGGCTAATGAAAAACTGTTTTTT
TRBV18	TRBJ2-5	TRBD1	NA	CASSPLTGGEETQYF	TGTGCCAGCTCACCACTGACAGGGGGGGAGGAGACCCAGTACTTC
TRBV7-2	TRBJ2-6	TRBD2	few	CASSVGGSGANVLTF	TGTGCCAGCAGCGTCGGGGGGTCTGGGGCCAACGTCCTGACTTTC
TRBV30	TRBJ2-5	TRBD1	NA	CAWSVTGGASTQYF	TGTGCCTGGAGTGTAACAGGGGGCGCTTCGACCCAGTACTTC
TRBV10-2	TRBJ2-3	NA	NA	CASSEYGGAAPTDTQYF	TGCGCCAGCAGTGAGTATGGGGGGGCGGCCCCCACAGATACGCAGTATTTT
TRBV5-1	TRBJ1-1	NA	NA	CASSSEGVRMNTEAFF	TGCGCCAGCAGCTCCGAGGGGGTCCGAATGAACACTGAAGCTTTCTTT
TRBV7-3	TRBJ2-5	NA	NA	CASSPDAGSGKTQYF	TGTGCCAGCAGCCCGGACGCGGGATCCGGGAAGACCCAGTACTTC
TRBV30	TRBJ2-7	NA	few	CAWLARDNREQYF	TGTGCCTGGCTTGCTAGGGACAATCGCGAGCAGTACTTC
TRBV7-9	TRBJ2-3	TRBD2	NA	CASSLKGKRGPSTDTQYF	TGTGCCAGCAGCTTAAAAGGGAAGCGGGGACCCTCCACAGATACGCAGTATTTT
TRBV7-9	TRBJ1-4	NA	few	CASSQRNEGDEKLFF	TGTGCCAGCAGCCAGAGAAACGAAGGGGATGAAAAACTGTTTTTT
TRBV10-3	TRBJ2-5	NA	NA	CAISVLVQETQYF	TGTGCCATCAGTGTACTAGTCCAAGAGACCCAGTACTTC
TRBV5-1	TRBJ2-7	NA	NA	CASRGRIEQYF	TGCGCCAGCAGGGGCCGGATCGAGCAGTACTTC
TRBV9	TRBJ2-3	NA	NA	CASSAGGTDTQYF	TGTGCCAGCAGCGCCGGGGGCACAGATACGCAGTATTTT
TRBV5-4	TRBJ2-7	NA	NA	CASSPRTGLREQYF	TGTGCCAGCAGCCCTAGGACTGGGTTGCGCGAGCAGTACTTC
TRBV7-2	TRBJ1-1	NA	NA	CASSRDTGTMNTEAFF	TGTGCCAGCAGCCGGGACACGGGAACCATGAACACTGAAGCTTTCTTT
TRBV7-9	TRBJ2-7	TRBD1	NA	CASSLARGQVGGQYF	TGTGCCAGCAGCTTAGCGCGGGGACAGGTCGGAGGGCAGTACTTC
TRBV5-1	TRBJ2-2	NA	NA	CASSSTGISTGELFF	TGCGCCAGCAGCTCTACTGGTATCTCCACCGGGGAGCTGTTTTTT
TRBV6-1	TRBJ2-4	NA	once	CASSGPHRNLAKNIQYF	TGTGCCAGCAGTGGCCCCCACAGGAACCTAGCCAAAAACATTCAGTACTTC
TRBV7-6	TRBJ1-1	NA	NA	CASSLGAVLQENTEAFF	TGTGCCAGCAGCTTAGGGGCAGTCTTACAAGAGAACACTGAAGCTTTCTTT
TRBV7-8	TRBJ2-7	NA	NA	CASSLDSGPYEQYF	TGTGCCAGCAGCTTAGATTCAGGCCCCTACGAGCAGTACTTC
TRBV29-1	TRBJ1-5	NA	NA	CSVARGFGQPQHF	TGCAGCGTTGCGCGAGGGTTCGGCCAGCCCCAGCATTTT
TRBV7-2	TRBJ2-7	NA	NA	CASSSQGWDEQYF	TGTGCCAGCAGCTCCCAGGGGTGGGACGAGCAGTACTTC
TRBV19	TRBJ2-7	NA	once	CASSIQGNSYEQYF	TGTGCCAGTAGTATCCAGGGAAACTCCTACGAGCAGTACTTC
TRBV5-1	TRBJ2-5	NA	NA	CASSSVGGETQYF	TGCGCCAGCAGCTCCGTTGGAGGGGAGACCCAGTACTTC
TRBV11-2	TRBJ1-4	TRBD1	NA	CASSSNRGEKLFF	TGTGCCAGCAGCTCGAACAGGGGTGAAAAACTGTTTTTT
TRBV18	TRBJ1-3	TRBD1	few	CASSPIGQGRYGNTIYF	TGTGCCAGCTCACCTATTGGACAGGGTCGGTATGGAAACACCATATATTTT
TRBV6-5	TRBJ2-3	NA	NA	CASNPQGTSTDTQYF	TGTGCCAGCAACCCACAGGGGACTAGCACAGATACGCAGTATTTT
TRBV6-5	TRBJ1-5	NA	NA	CASSYSGGGQPQHF	TGTGCCAGCAGTTACTCGGGGGGTGGGCAGCCCCAGCATTTT